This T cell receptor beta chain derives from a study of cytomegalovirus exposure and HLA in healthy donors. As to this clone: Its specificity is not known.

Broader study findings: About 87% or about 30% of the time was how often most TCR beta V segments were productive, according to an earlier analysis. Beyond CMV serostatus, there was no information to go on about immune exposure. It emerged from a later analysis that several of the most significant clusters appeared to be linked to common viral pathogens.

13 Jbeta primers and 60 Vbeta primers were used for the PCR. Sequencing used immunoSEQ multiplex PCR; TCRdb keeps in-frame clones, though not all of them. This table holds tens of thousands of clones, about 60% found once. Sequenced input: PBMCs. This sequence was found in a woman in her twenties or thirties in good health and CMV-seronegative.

The CDR3 reads CASSRTGDTEAFF. The CDR3 DNA is TGTGCCAGCTCACGGACAGGGGACACTGAAGCTTTCTTT. V gene TRBV18 combines with J gene TRBJ1-1; 9 nucleotides line up with TRBD1. This CDR3 has 13 residues. Germline V CDR1 and CDR2: KGHSH, LQKENI. Trimming took 4 bases from V and 3 from J; bases not matched to a gene: 0. Combining the CDR3 with reference TRBV18 and TRBJ1-1 gives the whole variable domain NAGVMQNPRHLVRRRGQEARLRCSPMKGHSHVYWYRQLPEEGLKFMVYLQKENIIDESGMPKERFSAEFPKEGPSILRIQQVVRGDSAAYFCASSRTGDTEAFFGQGTRLTVV.